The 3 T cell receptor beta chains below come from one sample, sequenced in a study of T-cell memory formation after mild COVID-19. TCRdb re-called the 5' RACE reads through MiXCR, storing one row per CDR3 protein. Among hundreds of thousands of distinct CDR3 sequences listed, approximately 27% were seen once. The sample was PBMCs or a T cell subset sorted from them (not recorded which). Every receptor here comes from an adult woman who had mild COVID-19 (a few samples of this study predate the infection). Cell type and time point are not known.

CDR3 coding DNA: TGTGCCAGCAGGGGCCGGCAACAGGACGCCCACGAGCAGTACTTC. As protein: CASRGRQQDAHEQYF. The rearrangement uses TRBV12-3 or TRBV12-4 and TRBJ2-7; D is possibly TRBD1 (5 bases). V lost 6 bases and J 5 bases, leaving 20 bases between the germline ends. The CDR3 totals 15 residues.

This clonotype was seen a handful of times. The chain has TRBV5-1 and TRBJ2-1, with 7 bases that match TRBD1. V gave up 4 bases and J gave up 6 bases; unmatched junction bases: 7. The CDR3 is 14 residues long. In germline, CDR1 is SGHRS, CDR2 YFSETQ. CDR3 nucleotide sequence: TGCGCCAGCAGCACACGGACAGGCCCCAATGAGCAGTTCTTC. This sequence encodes CASSTRTGPNEQFF.

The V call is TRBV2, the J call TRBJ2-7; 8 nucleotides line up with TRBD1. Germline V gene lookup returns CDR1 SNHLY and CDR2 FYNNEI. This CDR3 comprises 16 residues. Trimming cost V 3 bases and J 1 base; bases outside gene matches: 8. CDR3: CASSDPGQGASYEQYF. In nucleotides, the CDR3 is TGTGCCAGCAGTGACCCGGGGCAGGGGGCTTCCTACGAGCAGTACTTC.